The entry below describes one T cell receptor (beta chain). Its specificity is unknown. Germline V CDR1 and CDR2: SGHRS, YFSETQ. The CDR3 has 18 residues. J lost 5 bases, V lost 3 bases, and 7 bases had no gene match. Repertoires were generated with immunoSEQ multiplex PCR, while TCRdb's copy carries only in-frame clones and drops some. This table holds some 120,000 clones, 90% found once. These data are taken from a study of graft-versus-host responses after intestinal transplantation. The rearrangement links TRBV5-1 to TRBJ2-2; 16 bases agree with TRBD2. This receptor was obtained from a human donor who received an intestinal transplant. Sample: unstimulated CD4+ T cells sorted from spleen or lymph node cells, taken before intestinal transplant. CDR3 sequence: CASSSGLAGGPRTGELFF. The CDR3 region has the DNA TGCGCCAGCAGCTCGGGACTAGCGGGAGGGCCGAGGACCGGGGAGCTGTTTTTT. Full variable domain (missing parts from reference TRBV5-1 and TRBJ2-2): KAGVTQTPRYLIKTRGQQVTLSCSPISGHRSVSWYQQTPGQGLQFLFEYFSETQRNKGNFPGRFSGRQFSNSRSEMNVSTLELGDSALYLCASSSGLAGGPRTGELFFGEGSRLTVL.